This TCR beta chain was retrieved from a study of shared clonotypes between healthy human individuals. The donor cohort consisted entirely of Caucasian adults residing in Nashville, Tennessee. V gave up 7 bases and J gave up 2 bases; unmatched junction bases: 4. The CDR3 is made up of 12 amino acids. From germline, CDR1 is SQVTM and CDR2 ANQGSEA. The authors loaded roughly 200 ng DNA, 30,000 to 35,000 T cell genomes, into sorted-subset replicate PCRs. Clones were sequenced by immunoSEQ multiplex PCR, and TCRdb holds only the in-frame ones, with some missing. The table shows more than 2 million clones, with roughly 96% occurring only once.

The TCR originated in a young man in good health. The chain combines TRBV29-1 with TRBJ1-1, with 7 bases matching TRBD1. Specimen: naive CD4+ T cells sorted from blood. Described subset: CD45RA+ positively selected. CDR3: CSADRVNTEAFF. The CDR3 DNA sequence: TGCAGCGCTGACAGGGTTAACACTGAAGCTTTCTTT. The complete variable domain, with remaining parts taken from reference TRBV29-1 and TRBJ1-1, reads SAVISQKPSRDICQRGTSLTIQCQVDSQVTMMFWYRQQPGQSLTLIATANQGSEATYESGFVIDKFPISRPNLTFSTLTVSNMSPEDSSIYLCSADRVNTEAFFGQGTRLTVV.